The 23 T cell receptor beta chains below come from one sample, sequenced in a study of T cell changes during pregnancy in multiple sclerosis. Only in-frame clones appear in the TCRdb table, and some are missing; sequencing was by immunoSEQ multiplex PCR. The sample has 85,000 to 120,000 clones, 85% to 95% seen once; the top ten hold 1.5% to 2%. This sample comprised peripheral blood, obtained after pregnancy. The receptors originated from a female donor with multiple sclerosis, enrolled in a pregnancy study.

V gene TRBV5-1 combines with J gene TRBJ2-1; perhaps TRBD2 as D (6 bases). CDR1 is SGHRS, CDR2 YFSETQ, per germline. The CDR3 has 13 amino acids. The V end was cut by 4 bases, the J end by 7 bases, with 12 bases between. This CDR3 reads CASSLTGGNEQFF. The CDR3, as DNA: TGCGCCAGCAGCCTCACCGGGGGAAATGAGCAGTTCTTC.

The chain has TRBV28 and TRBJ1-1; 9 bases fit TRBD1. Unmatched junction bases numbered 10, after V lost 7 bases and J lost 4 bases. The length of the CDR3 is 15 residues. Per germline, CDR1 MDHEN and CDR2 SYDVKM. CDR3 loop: CASISAGTGSTEAFF. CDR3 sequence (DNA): TGTGCCAGCATCTCGGCAGGGACAGGGAGCACTGAAGCTTTCTTT. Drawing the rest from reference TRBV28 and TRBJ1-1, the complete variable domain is DVKVTQSSRYLVKRTGEKVFLECVQDMDHENMFWYRQDPGLGLRLIYFSYDVKMKEKGDIPEGYSVSREKKERFSLILESASTNQTSMYLCASISAGTGSTEAFFGQGTRLTVV.

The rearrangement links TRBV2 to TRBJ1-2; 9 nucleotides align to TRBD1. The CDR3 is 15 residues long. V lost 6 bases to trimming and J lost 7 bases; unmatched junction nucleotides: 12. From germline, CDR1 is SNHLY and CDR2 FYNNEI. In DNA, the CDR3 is TGTGCCAGCAGCCCGGGACAGGGAGGGTATAGTGGCTACACCTTC. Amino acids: CASSPGQGGYSGYTF.

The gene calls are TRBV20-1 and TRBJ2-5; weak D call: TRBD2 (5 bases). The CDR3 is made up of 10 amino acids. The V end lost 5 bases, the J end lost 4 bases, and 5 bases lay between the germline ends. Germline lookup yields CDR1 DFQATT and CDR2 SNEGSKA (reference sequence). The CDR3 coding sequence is TGCAGTGCTGGACTAGAGACCCAGTACTTC. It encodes CSAGLETQYF.

In nucleotides, the CDR3 is TGCAGCGTAGCCATTAGACAGGGTGTAGAGACCCAGTACTTC. Amino acid sequence: CSVAIRQGVETQYF. The rearrangement links TRBV29-1 to TRBJ2-5, with 7 bases matching TRBD1. The trim removed 6 bases at V and 4 bases at J, leaving 11 bases unmatched. Germline V gives CDR1 SQVTM, CDR2 ANQGSEA. This CDR3 is 14 amino acids long.

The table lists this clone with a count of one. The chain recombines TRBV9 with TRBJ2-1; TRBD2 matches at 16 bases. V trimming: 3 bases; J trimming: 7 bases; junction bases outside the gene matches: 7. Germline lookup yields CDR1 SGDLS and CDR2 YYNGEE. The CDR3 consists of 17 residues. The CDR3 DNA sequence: TGTGCCAGCAGCGGGGGACTAGCGGGAGGGGCGGGTAATGAGCAGTTCTTC. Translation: CASSGGLAGGAGNEQFF.

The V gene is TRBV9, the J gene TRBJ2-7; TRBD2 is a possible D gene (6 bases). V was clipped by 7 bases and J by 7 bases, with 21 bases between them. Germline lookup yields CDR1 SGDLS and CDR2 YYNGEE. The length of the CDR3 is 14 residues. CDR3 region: CASAESGRGGEQYF. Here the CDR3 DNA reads TGTGCCAGCGCTGAGTCAGGGCGAGGAGGGGAGCAGTACTTC.

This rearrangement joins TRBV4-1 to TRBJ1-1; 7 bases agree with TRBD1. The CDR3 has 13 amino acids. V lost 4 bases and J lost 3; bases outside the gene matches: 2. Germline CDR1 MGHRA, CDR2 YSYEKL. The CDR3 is CASSLTGDTEAFF. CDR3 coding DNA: TGCGCCAGCAGCCTCACAGGGGACACTGAAGCTTTCTTT.

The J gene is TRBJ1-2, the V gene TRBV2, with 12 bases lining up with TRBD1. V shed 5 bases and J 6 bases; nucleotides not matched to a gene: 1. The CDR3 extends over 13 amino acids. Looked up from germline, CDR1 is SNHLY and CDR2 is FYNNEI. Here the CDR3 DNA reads TGTGCCAGCAGTCGGGACAGGGGGCATGGCTACACCTTC. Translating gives CASSRDRGHGYTF.

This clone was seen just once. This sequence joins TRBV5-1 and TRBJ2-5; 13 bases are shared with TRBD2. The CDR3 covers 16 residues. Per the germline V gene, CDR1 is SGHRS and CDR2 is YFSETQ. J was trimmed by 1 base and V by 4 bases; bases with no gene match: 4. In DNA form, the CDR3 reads TGCGCCAGCAGCGGGCGGACTAGCGGGAGCCAAGAGACCCAGTACTTC. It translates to CASSGRTSGSQETQYF.

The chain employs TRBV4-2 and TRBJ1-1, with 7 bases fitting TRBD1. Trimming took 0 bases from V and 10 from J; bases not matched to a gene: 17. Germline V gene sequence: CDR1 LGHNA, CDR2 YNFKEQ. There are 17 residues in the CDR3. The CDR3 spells CASSQEGGNRGPRTAFF. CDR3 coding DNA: TGTGCCAGCAGCCAAGAGGGGGGTAACAGGGGCCCGCGGACAGCTTTCTTT.

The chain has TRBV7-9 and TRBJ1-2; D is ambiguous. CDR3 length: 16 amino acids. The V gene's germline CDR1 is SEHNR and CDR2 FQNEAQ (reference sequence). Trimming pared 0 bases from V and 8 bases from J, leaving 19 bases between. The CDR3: CASSLATLQVPGGYTF. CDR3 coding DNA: TGTGCCAGCAGCTTAGCTACCCTCCAGGTCCCTGGCGGCTACACCTTC.

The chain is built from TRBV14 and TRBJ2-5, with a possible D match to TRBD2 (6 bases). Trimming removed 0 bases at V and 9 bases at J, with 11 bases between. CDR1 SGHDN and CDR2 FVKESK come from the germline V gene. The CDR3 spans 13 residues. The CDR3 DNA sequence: TGTGCCAGCAGCCAAGATATGCCGGGGGCCCAGTACTTC. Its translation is CASSQDMPGAQYF.

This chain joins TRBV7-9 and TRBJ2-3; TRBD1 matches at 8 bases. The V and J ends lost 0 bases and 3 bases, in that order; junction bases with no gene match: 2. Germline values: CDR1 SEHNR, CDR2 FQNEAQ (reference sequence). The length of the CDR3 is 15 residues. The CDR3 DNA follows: TGTGCCAGCAGCTTAGCTCAGGGGGCTACAGATACGCAGTATTTT. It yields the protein CASSLAQGATDTQYF.

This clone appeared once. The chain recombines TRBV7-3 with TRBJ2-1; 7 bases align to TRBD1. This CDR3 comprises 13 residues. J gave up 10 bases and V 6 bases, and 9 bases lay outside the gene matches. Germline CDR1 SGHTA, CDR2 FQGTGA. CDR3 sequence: CASSLGPGQEQFF. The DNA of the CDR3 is TGTGCCAGCAGTTTAGGGCCGGGACAGGAGCAGTTCTTC.

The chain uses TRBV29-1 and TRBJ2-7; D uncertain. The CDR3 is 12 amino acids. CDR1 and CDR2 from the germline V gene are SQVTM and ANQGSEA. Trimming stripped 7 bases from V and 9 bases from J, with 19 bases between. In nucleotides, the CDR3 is TGCAGCGCTGCTTCTCCCGGAGTGAGGCAGTACTTC. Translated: CSAASPGVRQYF.

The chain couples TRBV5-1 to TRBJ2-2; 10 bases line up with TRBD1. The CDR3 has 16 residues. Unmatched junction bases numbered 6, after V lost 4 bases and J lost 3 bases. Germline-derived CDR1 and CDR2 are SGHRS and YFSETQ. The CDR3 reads CASSAFGTGDTGELFF. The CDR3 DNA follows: TGCGCCAGCAGCGCCTTCGGGACAGGGGACACCGGGGAGCTGTTTTTT.

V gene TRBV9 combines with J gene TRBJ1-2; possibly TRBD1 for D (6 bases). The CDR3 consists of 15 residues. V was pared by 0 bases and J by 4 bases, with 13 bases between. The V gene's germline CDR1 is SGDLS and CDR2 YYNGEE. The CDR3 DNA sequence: TGTGCCAGCAGCGTAGCTACAGGGATCGGCTATGGCTACACCTTC. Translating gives CASSVATGIGYGYTF. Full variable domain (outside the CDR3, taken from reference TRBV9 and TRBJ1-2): DSGVTQTPKHLITATGQRVTLRCSPRSGDLSVYWYQQSLDQGLQFLIQYYNGEERAKGNILERFSAQQFPDLHSELNLSSLELGDSALYFCASSVATGIGYGYTFGSGTRLTVV.

CDR3 sequence: CASSLEIQADTQYF. In DNA form, the CDR3 reads TGTGCCAGCAGTCTTGAGATCCAAGCAGATACGCAGTATTTT. This chain joins TRBV5-4 and TRBJ2-3; no reliable D call. The V gene's germline CDR1 is SGHNT and CDR2 YYREEE (reference sequence). The CDR3 is 14 amino acids. With 5 bases removed from V and 4 bases from J, the gap between germline ends came to 14 bases.

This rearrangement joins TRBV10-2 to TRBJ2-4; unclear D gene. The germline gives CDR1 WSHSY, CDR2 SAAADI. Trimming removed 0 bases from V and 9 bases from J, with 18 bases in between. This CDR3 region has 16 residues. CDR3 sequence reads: CASSESFEVGSSIQYF. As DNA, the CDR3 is TGCGCCAGCAGTGAGTCGTTTGAGGTAGGTAGTAGCATTCAGTACTTC.

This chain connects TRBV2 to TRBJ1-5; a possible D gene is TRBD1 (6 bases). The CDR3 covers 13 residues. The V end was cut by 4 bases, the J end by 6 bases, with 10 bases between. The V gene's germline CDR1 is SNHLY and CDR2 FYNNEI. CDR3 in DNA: TGTGCCAGCAGTGTGGGCAGGGGTCAGCCCCAGCATTTT. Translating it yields CASSVGRGQPQHF.

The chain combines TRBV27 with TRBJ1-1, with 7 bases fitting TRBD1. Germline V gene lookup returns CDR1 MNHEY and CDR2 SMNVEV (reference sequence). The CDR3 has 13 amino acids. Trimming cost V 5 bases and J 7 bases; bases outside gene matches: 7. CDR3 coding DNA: TGTGCCAGCAGTATTCGACAGGGCGGTGAAGCTTTCTTT. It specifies CASSIRQGGEAFF.

Here the CDR3 reads CASSLNAGGINEQFF. CDR3 bases: TGTGCCAGCAGCTTAAATGCGGGGGGTATCAATGAGCAGTTCTTC. This sequence joins TRBV7-3 and TRBJ2-1, with 8 bases aligning to TRBD2. The ends lost 1 base at V and 6 bases at J; junction bases unmatched: 5. The CDR3 runs 15 residues. In germline, CDR1 is SGHTA, CDR2 FQGTGA.